The text below deals with one TCR beta chain. What it recognizes is unknown. This sample was included in a study of naive CD8 T cells in extremely preterm neonates. Study-level points and caveats: Preterm infants showed shorter CDR3s, fewer N additions and less trimming than older groups.

Sequenced by immunoSEQ multiplex PCR; TCRdb stores in-frame clones only, minus some. The sample lists tens of thousands of clones, around 88% occurring once. Germline CDR1 reads GTSNPN; CDR2 reads SVGIG (reference sequence). There are 15 residues in the CDR3. The junction had 6 bases not matched to a gene; V was cut back by 4 bases and J by 2 bases. Preterm samples came from extremely preterm deliveries at about 22-29 weeks. About 19,000 to 100,000 naive CD8+ T cells were sorted per sample. The sample was naive CD8+ T cells from cord blood. The genes are TRBV30 and TRBJ2-5; 11 bases align to TRBD2. This receptor was obtained from a boy who was born preterm. The DNA for the CDR3 is TGTGCCTGGAACAAAGGGACTAGCGGTCAAGAGACCCAGTACTTC. It specifies CAWNKGTSGQETQYF.